What follows are 21 T cell receptor beta chains derived from one specimen sequenced in a study of blood T cell repertoires in COVID-19. Some clones are missing from TCRdb's copy, which holds only in-frame ones; the method was immunoSEQ multiplex PCR. The sample includes more than 25,000 clones, around 67% seen only once; the top ten take less than 20%. Sequenced input: peripheral blood. The receptors were sampled from a human donor in a cohort sampled during active COVID-19.

The genes are TRBV30 and TRBJ1-2; D may be TRBD1 (6 bases). This CDR3 region has 16 residues. V shed 1 base and J shed 0 bases, with 15 bases lying between them. Germline CDR1 and CDR2: GTSNPN and SVGIG (reference sequence). In nucleotides, the CDR3 is TGTGCCTGGAGTGCGACCAGGACAGTAACTAACTATGGCTACACCTTC. This encodes CAWSATRTVTNYGYTF.

This clone has only a few counts. V usage is TRBV6-2 or TRBV6-3 and J usage is TRBJ2-1; TRBD2 aligns across 9 bases. Losses at the gene ends were 4 bases for V and 7 bases for J; bases not matched to a gene: 11. This CDR3 comprises 16 residues. Germline V gene sequence: CDR1 MNHEY, CDR2 SVGEGT. The CDR3 reads CASSSPGAGGPNEQFF. The DNA of the CDR3 is TGTGCCAGCAGTTCCCCAGGGGCGGGAGGGCCGAATGAGCAGTTCTTC.

The gene calls are TRBV2 and TRBJ2-4; D gene ambiguous. With 5 bases removed from V and 0 bases from J, the gap between germline ends came to 11 bases. Looked up from germline, CDR1 is SNHLY and CDR2 is FYNNEI. The CDR3 extends over 15 amino acids. This chain's CDR3 is CASSLDILAKNIQYF. The CDR3 DNA reads as TGTGCCAGCAGTCTCGACATTTTAGCCAAAAACATTCAGTACTTC.

The chain recombines TRBV27 with TRBJ1-1; 8 nucleotides align to TRBD1. This CDR3 region has 13 residues. The trim removed 3 bases at V and 8 bases at J, leaving 5 bases unmatched. Germline V gene data show CDR1 as MNHEY and CDR2 as SMNVEV (reference sequence). CDR3 sequence (DNA): TGTGCCAGCAGTTTGCGGACAGGGTGGGAAGCTTTCTTT. Translated: CASSLRTGWEAFF.

V gene TRBV6-6 combines with J gene TRBJ1-1; the D is unclear. Between the trimmed V and J ends, which lost 0 bases and 5 bases, there was a span of 7 bases. Germline V gives CDR1 MNHNY, CDR2 SVGAGI (reference sequence). The CDR3 contains 13 residues. The CDR3: CASSYSRETEAFF. DNA of the CDR3: TGTGCCAGCAGTTACTCTAGGGAGACTGAAGCTTTCTTT.

The chain has TRBV4-1 and TRBJ1-3, with D perhaps matching TRBD1 (6 bases). The CDR3 covers 16 residues. Trimming took 4 bases from V and 0 from J, leaving 13 bases between them. CDR1 and CDR2 (germline): MGHRA, YSYEKL. CDR3 protein: CASSRARDNSGNTIYF. The CDR3 coding sequence is TGCGCCAGCAGCCGGGCACGGGACAACTCTGGAAACACCATATATTTT.

This clone was detected only a few times. The chain combines TRBV4-2 with TRBJ2-3; 9 bases agree with TRBD2. Germline loops: CDR1 LGHNA, CDR2 YNFKEQ. V trimming: 8 bases; J trimming: 7 bases; junction bases outside the gene matches: 13. This CDR3 has 15 residues. CDR3 DNA: TGTGCCAGCGGCGGGGGGGCGGGAGGAAGAAATACGCAGTATTTT. Its translation: CASGGGAGGRNTQYF.

J is TRBJ2-7 and V is TRBV9; D may be TRBD1 (7 bases). This CDR3 spans 17 amino acids. V dropped 0 bases and J dropped 7 bases, with 23 bases sitting between them. Germline assignment: CDR1 SGDLS and CDR2 YYNGEE. The CDR3 nucleotides read TGTGCCAGCAGCGTAGCTACAGGGGTAGCGGAGGTCACAGAGCAGTACTTC. Protein: CASSVATGVAEVTEQYF.

The chain is built from TRBV4-2 and TRBJ1-2, with D maybe TRBD1 (5 bases). CDR1 is LGHNA, CDR2 YNFKEQ, per germline. V lost 1 base, J lost 2 bases, and 8 bases lay in between. The CDR3 totals 14 residues. The CDR3 nucleotides are TGTGCCAGCAGCCAAGCGGAGGGGAACTATGGCTACACCTTC. Protein: CASSQAEGNYGYTF.

This clone appeared once. The chain carries TRBV3-1 (or the pseudogene TRBV3-2) and TRBJ2-1; D unclear. Germline loops: CDR1 LGHDT, CDR2 YNNKEL (reference sequence). The CDR3 runs 17 residues. The germline V and J ends were trimmed by 0 bases and 0 bases, with 12 bases remaining between them. The CDR3 is CASSQDQEPSSYNEQFF. As DNA, the CDR3 is TGTGCCAGCAGCCAAGATCAAGAGCCTAGCTCCTACAATGAGCAGTTCTTC.

J is TRBJ1-1 and V is TRBV19, with D possibly matching TRBD1 (6 bases). Germline CDR1 and CDR2: LNHDA and SQIVND (reference sequence). This CDR3 comprises 15 residues. The V end lost 3 bases, the J end lost 3 bases, and 14 bases lay between the germline ends. Here the CDR3 reads CASSIWGREDTEAFF. DNA for the CDR3: TGTGCCAGTAGTATTTGGGGGCGAGAGGACACTGAAGCTTTCTTT.

The chain joins TRBV18 to TRBJ2-3; 8 nucleotides align to TRBD2. The CDR3 length is 16 residues. Trimming at V came to 5 bases and at J to 2 bases, leaving 9 bases not matched to a gene. CDR1 is KGHSH, CDR2 LQKENI, per germline. CDR3 residues: CASSTASGLHTDTQYF. The CDR3 DNA reads TGTGCCAGCTCAACTGCTAGCGGGCTCCACACAGATACGCAGTATTTT. Full variable domain (remainder filled in from reference TRBV18 and TRBJ2-3): NAGVMQNPRHLVRRRGQEARLRCSPMKGHSHVYWYRQLPEEGLKFMVYLQKENIIDESGMPKERFSAEFPKEGPSILRIQQVVRGDSAAYFCASSTASGLHTDTQYFGPGTRLTVL.

V is TRBV18 and J is TRBJ1-6; perhaps TRBD1 as D (5 bases). Germline V gene data show CDR1 as KGHSH and CDR2 as LQKENI. The V end was cut by 2 bases, the J end by 5 bases, with 13 bases between. This CDR3 is 16 amino acids long. CDR3 sequence (DNA): TGTGCCAGCTCACCAACCCCTCGGGGGAATAATTCACCCCTCCACTTT. Protein: CASSPTPRGNNSPLHF. Full variable domain (missing parts from reference TRBV18 and TRBJ1-6): NAGVMQNPRHLVRRRGQEARLRCSPMKGHSHVYWYRQLPEEGLKFMVYLQKENIIDESGMPKERFSAEFPKEGPSILRIQQVVRGDSAAYFCASSPTPRGNNSPLHFGNGTRLTVT.

This clone has more than one count but fewer than ten. The rearrangement uses TRBV23-1 and TRBJ2-6, with D possibly being TRBD1 (6 bases). TRBV23-1 has ORF status, its function being uncertain. V was trimmed by 3 bases and J by 0 bases, leaving 12 bases between them. The CDR3 length is 17 residues. The CDR3 nucleotides are TGCGCCAGCAGTCACCTGGACAGATCCTCTGGGGCCAACGTCCTGACTTTC. Translation: CASSHLDRSSGANVLTF.

The CDR3 loop is CASSFSSGSLSTDTQYF. DNA for the CDR3: TGCGCCAGCAGCTTTTCTAGCGGGAGCTTGAGCACAGATACGCAGTATTTT. The chain carries TRBV5-1 and TRBJ2-3; 10 nucleotides match TRBD2. The CDR3 length is 17 residues. The germline CDR1 and CDR2 sequences are SGHRS and YFSETQ. The J segment lost 0 bases and the V segment lost 2 bases, leaving 6 bases of the junction unmatched. The whole variable domain, remainder taken from reference TRBV5-1 and TRBJ2-3, is KAGVTQTPRYLIKTRGQQVTLSCSPISGHRSVSWYQQTPGQGLQFLFEYFSETQRNKGNFPGRFSGRQFSNSRSEMNVSTLELGDSALYLCASSFSSGSLSTDTQYFGPGTRLTVL.

This clone was recorded only once. V usage is TRBV15 and J usage is TRBJ2-2; 8 nucleotides match TRBD1. With V trimmed by 6 bases and J by 5 bases, 5 bases remained unmatched. The CDR3 consists of 14 residues. Germline CDR1 is LNHNV and CDR2 is YYDKDF (reference sequence). The CDR3: CATSRQGWTGELFF. CDR3 bases: TGTGCCACCAGTCGACAGGGGTGGACCGGGGAGCTGTTTTTT.

This rearrangement joins TRBV5-1 to TRBJ1-1; TRBD1 is a possible D gene (5 bases). Trimming removed 1 base at V and 1 base at J, with 14 bases between. In germline, CDR1 is SGHRS, CDR2 YFSETQ. CDR3 length: 16 residues. CDR3 DNA: TGCGCCAGCAGCTTGATGGTAGGGGAGGGGAACACTGAAGCTTTCTTT. Its translation: CASSLMVGEGNTEAFF. The whole variable domain, remainder taken from reference TRBV5-1 and TRBJ1-1, is KAGVTQTPRYLIKTRGQQVTLSCSPISGHRSVSWYQQTPGQGLQFLFEYFSETQRNKGNFPGRFSGRQFSNSRSEMNVSTLELGDSALYLCASSLMVGEGNTEAFFGQGTRLTVV.

This chain joins TRBV12-2 and TRBJ2-7; the DNA was not compared with TRBD1, the D call given in the table. TRBV12-2 is classified as a pseudogene. The CDR3 spans 16 residues. The DNA of the CDR3 is TGTGCAAGTCGCCTCAGAGGGGGCGCCTTAACCTACGAGCAGTACTTC. Amino acids: CASRLRGGALTYEQYF.

This clone was seen once. V usage is TRBV9 and J usage is TRBJ2-3; 8 nucleotides line up with TRBD2. V shed 0 bases, J shed 3 bases, and the junction held 6 bases outside the gene matches. The CDR3 totals 16 residues. Germline V gives CDR1 SGDLS, CDR2 YYNGEE. CDR3 amino acids: CASSVVEGLATDTQYF. The DNA of the CDR3 is TGTGCCAGCAGCGTAGTGGAAGGACTAGCTACAGATACGCAGTATTTT.

The chain employs TRBV10-3 and TRBJ2-7; TRBD1 might be the D (7 bases). The CDR3 is 13 residues long. CDR1 is ENHRY and CDR2 is SYGVKD in the germline V gene. V lost 6 bases and J lost 7, with 16 bases in between. The CDR3 nucleotides read TGTGCCATCAGGACGGACAGGAGGGGAGAGCAGTACTTC. Encoded protein: CAIRTDRRGEQYF.

Only a few counts were recorded for this clone. This sequence joins TRBV13 and TRBJ1-6; 8 bases align to TRBD1. Germline trimming cut 5 bases from V and 10 bases from J; bases unmatched to any gene: 7. The CDR3 spans 14 residues. CDR1 and CDR2 (germline): PRHDT, FYEKMQ (reference sequence). This CDR3 is CASSVRGRGSPLHF. DNA for the CDR3: TGTGCCAGCAGCGTCAGGGGGCGAGGGTCACCCCTCCACTTT. Complete variable domain (other parts from reference TRBV13 and TRBJ1-6): AAGVIQSPRHLIKEKRETATLKCYPIPRHDTVYWYQQGPGQDPQFLISFYEKMQSDKGSIPDRFSAQQFSDYHSELNMSSLELGDSALYFCASSVRGRGSPLHFGNGTRLTVT.